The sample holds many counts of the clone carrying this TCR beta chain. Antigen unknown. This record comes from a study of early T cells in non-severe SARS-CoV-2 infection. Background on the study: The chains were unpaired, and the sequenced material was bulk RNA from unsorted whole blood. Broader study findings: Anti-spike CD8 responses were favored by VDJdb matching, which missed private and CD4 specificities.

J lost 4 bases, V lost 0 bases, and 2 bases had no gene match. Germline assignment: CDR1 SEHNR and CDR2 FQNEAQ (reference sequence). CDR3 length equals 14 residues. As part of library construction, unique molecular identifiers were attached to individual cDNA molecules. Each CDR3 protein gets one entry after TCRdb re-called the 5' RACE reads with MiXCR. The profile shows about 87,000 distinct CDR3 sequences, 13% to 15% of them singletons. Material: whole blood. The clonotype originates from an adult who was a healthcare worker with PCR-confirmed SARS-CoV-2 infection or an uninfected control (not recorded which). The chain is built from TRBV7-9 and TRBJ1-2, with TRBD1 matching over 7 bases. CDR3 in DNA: TGTGCCAGCAGCTTAGCACAGGGGACCTATGGCTACACCTTC. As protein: CASSLAQGTYGYTF.